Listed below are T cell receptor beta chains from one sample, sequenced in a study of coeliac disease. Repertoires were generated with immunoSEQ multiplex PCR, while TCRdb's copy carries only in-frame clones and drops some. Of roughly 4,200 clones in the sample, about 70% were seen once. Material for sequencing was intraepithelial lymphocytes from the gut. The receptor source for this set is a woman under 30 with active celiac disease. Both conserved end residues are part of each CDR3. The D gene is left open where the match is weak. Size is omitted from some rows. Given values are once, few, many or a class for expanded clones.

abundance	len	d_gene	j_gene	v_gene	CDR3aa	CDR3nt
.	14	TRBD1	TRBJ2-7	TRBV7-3	CASSSGQGLDEQYF	TGTGCCAGCAGCTCGGGACAGGGGTTGGACGAGCAGTACTTC
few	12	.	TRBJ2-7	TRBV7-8	CASSFGTHEQYF	TGTGCCAGCAGCTTCGGGACACACGAGCAGTACTTC
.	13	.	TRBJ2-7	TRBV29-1	CSVEVPASYEQYF	TGCAGCGTTGAAGTCCCGGCTAGCTACGAGCAGTACTTC
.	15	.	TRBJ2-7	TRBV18	CASSAYRELSYEQYF	TGTGCCAGCTCAGCTTACCGGGAACTCTCCTACGAGCAGTACTTC
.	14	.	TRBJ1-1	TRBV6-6	CASSYSQGNTEAFF	TGTGCCAGCAGTTACTCCCAGGGGAACACTGAAGCTTTCTTT
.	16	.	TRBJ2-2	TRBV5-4	CASSLGRGVGTGELFF	TGTGCCAGCAGCTTGGGGCGGGGAGTAGGCACCGGGGAGCTGTTTTTT
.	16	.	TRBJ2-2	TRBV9	CASSNHRGGNTGELFF	TGTGCCAGCAGCAACCACAGGGGGGGCAACACCGGGGAGCTGTTTTTT
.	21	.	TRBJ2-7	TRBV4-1	CASSPSSPTPSGRYVFYEQYF	TGCGCCAGCAGCCCCTCCAGTCCGACGCCCTCGGGGAGATATGTTTTCTACGAGCAGTACTTC
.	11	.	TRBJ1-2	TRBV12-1	CASSRLYGYTF	TGTGCCAGCAGCCGTCTTTATGGCTACACCTTC
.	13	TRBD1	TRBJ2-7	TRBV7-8	CATMDRVAYEQYF	TGTGCCACTATGGACAGGGTTGCCTACGAGCAGTACTTC
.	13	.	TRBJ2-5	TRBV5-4	CASSSQGQETQYF	TGTGCCAGCAGTTCACAGGGCCAAGAGACCCAGTACTTC
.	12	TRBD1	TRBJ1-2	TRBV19	CASTTGAYGYTF	TGTGCCAGTACCACAGGGGCCTATGGCTACACCTTC
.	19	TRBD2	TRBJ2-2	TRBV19	CASSIARGLSSGSTGELFF	TGTGCCAGTAGTATAGCCCGAGGTTTGTCGAGCGGGAGTACCGGGGAGCTGTTTTTT
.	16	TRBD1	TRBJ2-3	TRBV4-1	CASSQDLTGITDTQYF	TGCGCCAGCAGCCAAGATCTGACAGGGATCACAGATACGCAGTATTTT
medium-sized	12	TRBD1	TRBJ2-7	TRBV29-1	CSVPGQGYEQYF	TGCAGCGTTCCGGGACAGGGCTACGAGCAGTACTTC
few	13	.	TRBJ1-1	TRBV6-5	CASSLEEDTEAFF	TGTGCCAGCAGCCTCGAGGAGGACACTGAAGCTTTCTTT
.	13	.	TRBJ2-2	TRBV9	CASTPGDTGELFF	TGTGCCAGCACCCCAGGGGACACCGGGGAGCTGTTTTTT
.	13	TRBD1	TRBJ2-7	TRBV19	CASSRGQGYEQYF	TGTGCCAGTAGTAGGGGACAGGGTTACGAGCAGTACTTC
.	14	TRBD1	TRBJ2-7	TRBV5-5	CASSSGQRPYEQYF	TGTGCCAGCAGCTCGGGACAGCGGCCCTACGAGCAGTACTTC
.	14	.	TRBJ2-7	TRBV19	CASKPEPGDYEQYF	TGTGCCAGTAAACCCGAGCCGGGGGATTACGAGCAGTACTTC
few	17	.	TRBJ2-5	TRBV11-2	CASSLALGGAVGETQYF	TGTGCCAGCAGCCTCGCCTTGGGGGGGGCCGTAGGAGAGACCCAGTACTTC
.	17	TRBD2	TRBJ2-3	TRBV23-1	CASSQSRASGNTDTQYF	TGCGCCAGCAGTCAATCTCGGGCTAGCGGTAACACAGATACGCAGTATTTT
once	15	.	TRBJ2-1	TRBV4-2	CASSQGDSLGGEQFF	TGTGCCAGCAGCCAAGGAGACAGCTTGGGGGGTGAGCAGTTCTTC
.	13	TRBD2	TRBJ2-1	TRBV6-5	CATGTSGGGEQFF	TGTGCCACCGGGACTAGCGGAGGGGGGGAGCAGTTCTTC
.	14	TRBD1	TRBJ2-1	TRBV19	CASRPGQGIHEQFF	TGTGCCAGTAGACCGGGACAGGGGATTCATGAGCAGTTCTTC
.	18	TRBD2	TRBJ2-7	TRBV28	CASSQTVPSGGGPYEQYF	TGTGCCAGCAGCCAAACTGTACCTAGCGGGGGGGGACCTTACGAGCAGTACTTC
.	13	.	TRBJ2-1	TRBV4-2	CASSQNTRNEQFF	TGTGCCAGCAGCCAAAATACTAGGAATGAGCAGTTCTTC
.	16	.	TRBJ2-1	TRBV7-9	CASSLVGELRRGEQFF	TGTGCCAGCAGCTTAGTTGGGGAGCTCCGGCGAGGTGAGCAGTTCTTC
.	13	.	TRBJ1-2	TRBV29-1	CSVEVGSLYGYTF	TGCAGCGTTGAGGTCGGGAGCCTTTATGGCTACACCTTC
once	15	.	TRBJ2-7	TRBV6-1	CASSASLGSSYEQYF	TGTGCCAGCAGTGCCTCCCTCGGGAGTTCATACGAGCAGTACTTC
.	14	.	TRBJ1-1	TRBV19	CASIGDLGNTEAFF	TGTGCCAGCATAGGGGATTTGGGGAACACTGAAGCTTTCTTT